This T cell receptor beta chain came from a study of blood T cells in healthy people across ages (dated by TCRdb to 2013 to 2016). For context, the study as a whole: In model experiments, template switching captured about one uniquely barcoded TCR beta cDNA molecule for every two T cells. The donors were split into four age groups: young (average about 15 years), middle-aged (nearly 40), aged (about 56) and long-lived (approximately 80). Using the same blood draw, the study looked at two additional independent replicas of 1 million unique cDNA reads for two donors, one aged 18 to 29 and the other aged 80 or older. To avoid experimental bias, donors of different ages were randomly spread across the sequencing lanes. Age-related changes in TCR beta repertoire diversity were measured in the study by deep sequencing normalized with unique cDNA molecular identifiers.

CDR1 SGHNT and CDR2 YENEEA were looked up in the germline V gene. V and J lose 4 bases and 1 base, and a span of 13 bases separates them. From its cysteine to its phenylalanine, the CDR3 spans 15 amino acids. This entry keeps only the CDR3 DNA: 45 bases, framed from base 1. The library was built by means of 5' RACE. Sequenced using an Illumina HiSeq 2500. The second PCR ran for roughly 7 to 12 cycles and used a J-beta primer mix along with a sample-barcoded 5' primer. A unique molecular identifier was introduced onto each TCR beta cDNA molecule by a template-switch 5' adaptor carrying 12 random nucleotides. Each sample yielded at least 2.5 million CDR3-containing paired-end reads. All of the RNA was converted into first-strand cDNA using the Mint cDNA synthesis kit, with a TRBC-specific oligonucleotide serving as the primer. Following uracil-DNA glycosylase treatment, a first 18-cycle PCR with universal primers M1SS and BC2_uni_R was performed on all cDNA. On the study's bioinformatics: For normalization, 1 million high-quality reads were randomly selected from each sample, with every read carrying a distinct molecular identifier. Instead of being binned into consensus sequences, reads that shared molecular identifiers were thrown out. CDR3 identification, clonotype clustering and error correction used MiTCR with a Q25 quality threshold and the strictest error-elimination algorithm. A nonparametric unseen species model with Euler transformation was used to estimate lower-bound total TCR beta diversity. TCRdb reworked the public reads: Q25 trimming with fastp, MiXCR clone assembly, productive beta chains retained. Each CDR3 protein appears once, grouped with its most common genes and DNA. The V and J calls were not made by the authors but by TCRdb's processing. The sample table holds over 600,000 distinct CDR3 sequences, of which approximately 60% were seen once. The top ten clones comprise around 25% of the sample.

The sample holds one count of this clonotype. What antigen it recognizes has not been identified. The record has no base qualities; no much larger clone is one base away. Broader findings and caveats from the paper: Because donor CMV infection status was unknown, age-related changes in expanded clonotypes were potentially confounded. Observed TCR beta diversity correlated strongly with the percentage of naive T cells measured by flow cytometry. Bulk unsorted PBMC profiling prevented conclusive comparison of naive and antigen-experienced compartments. Observed TCR beta diversity per million T cells fell roughly linearly with age, and a significant reduction was already apparent by age approximately 40. Estimates of total diversity from one million sequenced T cells were regarded as lower bounds and underestimates. Compared with the aged group, the long-lived group had more naive CD4+ T cells, fewer expanded clones and increased TCR diversity, suggesting age selection.

The approximately 39 donors, aged 6 to 90 years, were systemically healthy Caucasian individuals from Russia. Each donor gave around 9 milliliters of peripheral blood, collected into EDTA-treated Vacutainer tubes. PBMCs were isolated by Ficoll-Paque density-gradient centrifugation, with at least 6 million obtained per sample. Total RNA was extracted from PBMCs with Trizol reagent, with at least 5.5 micrograms obtained per sample. The percentages of naive CD45RAhigh/CD27high T cells were determined by flow cytometry on a PBMC aliquot from every donor. The sequence was obtained from a middle-aged man in good health. Sequenced: blood. Recombination joined TRBV11-3 with TRBJ2-5; the D assignment is uncertain and may be TRBD1 or TRBD2, with 5 bases supporting each. Read as DNA, the sequence is TGTGCCAGCAGCTCACCGGGACGAAGCCAAGAGACCCAGTACTTC. This codes for CASSSPGRSQETQYF.